This T cell receptor beta chain was identified in a study of T cell repertoires in cytomegalovirus infection. The overall study: Both CMV infection and a matching HLA type were indicated by public TCR beta signatures. Whole-study results and caveats: CMV-specific TCR beta clonotypes restricted by HLA-C were the ones dominating the ex vivo response.

Each CDR3 protein is one row after TCRdb ran MiXCR on the reads. The profile shows approximately 770,000 distinct CDR3 sequences, about 27% of them singletons. This CDR3 is 19 amino acids long. Losses at the gene ends were 5 bases for V and 0 bases for J; bases not matched to a gene: 14. CDR1 is SGHTA, CDR2 FQGNSA, per germline. This clonotype was picked up a small number of times. Its specificity is not known. V usage is TRBV7-2 and J usage is TRBJ2-2; 8 nucleotides align to TRBD1. The clonotype originates from a human donor in good health (CMV status not recorded). Some clones in this sample may be carry-over from other donors' samples. The sample here was cultured CD8+ T cells from PBMCs, taken from culture after CMV antigen stimulation. Here the CDR3 reads CASSLPTGDELPNTGELFF. CDR3 DNA sequence: TGTGCCAGCAGCCTCCCGACAGGGGATGAGCTCCCGAACACCGGGGAGCTGTTTTTT. The full variable domain, with the rest looked up from reference TRBV7-2 and TRBJ2-2, is GAGVSQSPSNKVTEKGKDVELRCDPISGHTALYWYRQSLGQGLEFLIYFQGNSAPDKSGLPSDRFSAERTGGSVSTLTIQRTQQEDSAVYLCASSLPTGDELPNTGELFFGEGSRLTVL.